This T cell receptor (beta chain) was identified during a study of blood T cell repertoires in COVID-19. The overall study: Samples came from the United States, Italy and Spain, spanning acute and convalescent COVID-19. Sample material is recorded as cDNA or gDNA derived from T cells, B-cell-depleted T cells, or PBMCs.

The study recruited people aged roughly 18 to 95 years across approximately 23 US areas. Germline trimming cut 4 bases from V and 8 bases from J; bases unmatched to any gene: 10. This CDR3 is 17 amino acids long. Per the germline V gene, CDR1 is MNHEY and CDR2 is SVGEGT. This table comes from immunoSEQ multiplex PCR, and its TCRdb copy is limited to in-frame clones, with some not included. The sample has approximately 210,000 clones, 70% to 85% seen once. The sequencing input was PBMCs or T cells enriched from blood (not recorded which). The origin of this receptor is a woman aged 60-75 years who had recovered from COVID-19. The chain is built from TRBV6-2 or TRBV6-3 and TRBJ2-1, with 14 bases matching TRBD2. CDR3 bases: TGTGCCAGCAGTTTCGATCTGACTAGCGGGGGGGTGGATGAGCAGTTCTTC. This codes for CASSFDLTSGGVDEQFF.